This TCR beta chain was identified during a study of PD-1 blockade in classical Hodgkin lymphoma. The time point denotes: newly diagnosed, previously untreated cHL patient sample. Clones were sequenced by immunoSEQ multiplex PCR, and TCRdb holds only the in-frame ones, with some missing. The sample has some 21,000 clones, 94% seen once. This CDR3 comprises 13 residues. Germline CDR1 is SGHTA and CDR2 is FQGNSA. V was pared by 4 bases and J by 4 bases, with 10 bases between. The TCR comes from a human donor with classical Hodgkin lymphoma. The sequencing sample was made of peripheral blood mononuclear cells (PBMCs). The chain links TRBV7-2 to TRBJ1-2; D gene unclear. The CDR3 bases are TGTGCCAGCAGCTATTTAAGTTCCTATGGCTACACCTTC. Amino acid sequence: CASSYLSSYGYTF.